The clone carrying this T cell receptor (beta chain) was detected a few times. This entry belongs to a study of CD8 T cells in ankylosing spondylitis. One entry per CDR3 protein, called by TCRdb with MiXCR from the 5' RACE reads. The data contain around 88,000 distinct CDR3 sequences, roughly 10% of them singletons. Sequencing used blood, either unsorted or a sorted T cell fraction (not recorded which). The origin of this receptor is a male donor with ankylosing spondylitis or in good health (not recorded which).

This CDR3 reads CASSASGAANTIYF. CDR3 nucleotides: TGTGCCAGCAGCGCTTCAGGGGCGGCAAACACCATATATTTT. This chain uses TRBV27 with TRBJ1-3; a weak D match, TRBD1 (6 bases). The V gene lost 6 bases and the J gene lost 6 bases, with 15 bases spanning the gap. Looked up from germline, CDR1 is MNHEY and CDR2 is SMNVEV (reference sequence). CDR3 size: 14 residues.